This TCR beta chain was documented in a study of cytomegalovirus exposure and HLA in healthy donors. Across the whole study: A subsequent analysis reported that the 95 to 150 validation repertoires were produced on the same platform that had also been used for the roughly 670 first-cohort repertoires.

Sequenced by immunoSEQ multiplex PCR; TCRdb stores in-frame clones only, minus some. Among roughly 250,000 clones listed, roughly 86% were seen once. Trimming at V came to 5 bases and at J to 5 bases, leaving 12 bases not matched to a gene. Germline CDR1 is SGHVS and CDR2 is FNYEAQ. The CDR3 runs 17 residues. The rearrangement joins TRBV7-6 to TRBJ2-3; 11 nucleotides line up with TRBD2. Sequences were obtained from PBMCs. This TCR was sampled from a woman in her twenties or thirties in good health and CMV-seropositive. The CDR3 DNA is TGTGCCAGCAGCACCAGGACTAGCGGGCCTTTTAGAGATACGCAGTATTTT. Translation gives CASSTRTSGPFRDTQYF.